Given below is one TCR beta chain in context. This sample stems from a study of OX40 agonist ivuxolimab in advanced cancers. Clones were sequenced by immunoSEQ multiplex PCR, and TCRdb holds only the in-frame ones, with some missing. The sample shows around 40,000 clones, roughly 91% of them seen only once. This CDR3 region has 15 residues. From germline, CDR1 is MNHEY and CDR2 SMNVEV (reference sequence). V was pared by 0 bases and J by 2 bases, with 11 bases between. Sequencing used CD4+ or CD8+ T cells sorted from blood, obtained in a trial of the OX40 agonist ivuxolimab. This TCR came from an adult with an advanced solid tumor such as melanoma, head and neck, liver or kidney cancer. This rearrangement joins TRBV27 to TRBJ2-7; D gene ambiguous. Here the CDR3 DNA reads TGTGCCAGCAGTTTATCGCCCCGCGCGGCCTACGAGCAGTACTTC. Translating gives CASSLSPRAAYEQYF.